One sample yielded the 32 T cell receptor beta chains listed below, sequenced in a study of cytomegalovirus exposure and HLA in healthy donors. 13 Jbeta primers and 60 Vbeta primers were used for the PCR. TCRdb's table, derived via immunoSEQ multiplex PCR, lists solely in-frame clones and lacks some. Among fewer than 90,000 clones listed, around 76% were seen once. Source material: PBMCs. These receptors all stem from a young man in good health and CMV-seropositive.

The chain recombines TRBV27 with TRBJ1-6; TRBD1 aligns across 7 bases. The CDR3 contains 15 residues. Germline V lookup: CDR1 MNHEY, CDR2 SMNVEV (reference sequence). With V trimmed by 4 bases and J by 4 bases, 4 bases remained unmatched. The CDR3 coding sequence is TGTGCCAGCAGTTCCATGGGACAGTATAATTCACCCCTCCACTTT. It translates to CASSSMGQYNSPLHF.

The chain combines TRBV2 with TRBJ2-1, with 8 bases lining up with TRBD2. Germline V gene sequence: CDR1 SNHLY, CDR2 FYNNEI. Unmatched junction bases numbered 2, after V lost 5 bases and J lost 5 bases. The CDR3 extends over 13 amino acids. The chain's CDR3 is CASSSGGNNEQFF. The CDR3 nucleotides are TGTGCCAGCAGTAGCGGGGGAAACAATGAGCAGTTCTTC.

J is TRBJ2-3 and V is TRBV18, with 8 bases lining up with TRBD2. Germline V gives CDR1 KGHSH, CDR2 LQKENI. CDR3 length: 14 residues. Trimming removed 6 bases from V and 8 bases from J; junction bases left unmatched: 10. DNA for the CDR3: TGTGCCAGCTCCCCCGGCGGGGGGAGGTTTACGCAGTATTTT. Its protein product is CASSPGGGRFTQYF.

This clone was counted between two and nine times. The J gene is TRBJ1-4, the V gene TRBV27; no definite D call. The CDR3 has 13 residues. Germline V gene lookup returns CDR1 MNHEY and CDR2 SMNVEV (reference sequence). The V end lost 6 bases, the J end lost 4 bases, and 9 bases lay between the germline ends. This chain's CDR3 is CASRGVNNEKLFF. CDR3 nucleotides: TGTGCCAGCAGGGGAGTCAATAATGAAAAACTGTTTTTT.

This clone has just a few counts. The chain recombines TRBV7-2 with TRBJ1-6; D unclear. The CDR3 runs 17 residues. V lost 5 bases, J lost 11 bases, and 25 bases lay in between. CDR1 and CDR2 from the germline V gene are SGHTA and FQGNSA. The CDR3 spells CASSPGRSEGQGAPLHF. As DNA, the CDR3 is TGTGCCAGCAGCCCCGGACGGTCGGAGGGTCAAGGCGCACCCCTCCACTTT.

This sequence joins TRBV7-9 and TRBJ2-2; 7 bases line up with TRBD2. The V and J ends lost 2 bases and 1 base, in that order; junction bases with no gene match: 4. The CDR3 contains 16 residues. Germline V CDR1 and CDR2: SEHNR, FQNEAQ (reference sequence). The CDR3 loop reads CASSLPGGGNTGELFF. In DNA form, the CDR3 reads TGTGCCAGCAGCTTACCGGGCGGGGGGAACACCGGGGAGCTGTTTTTT.

About this clone itself: One end of the junction fails to match germline, which may point to a read error. The sample has other DNA sequences that encode this CDR3 too. The chain couples TRBV7-8 to TRBJ1-6; 7 bases are shared with TRBD1. In germline, CDR1 is SGHVS, CDR2 FQNEAQ. The CDR3 consists of 17 residues. The CDR3 nucleotides are TGTGCCAGCAGCTCATGGGACAGCGGCTCCTATAATTCCCCCCTCCACTTT. Amino acid sequence: CASSSWDSGSYNSPLHF.

Details on this clone: Compared with germline, one end of the junction differs, possibly owing to a read error. The chain carries TRBV7-7 and TRBJ2-1; 9 nucleotides align to TRBD1. Per germline, CDR1 SSHAT and CDR2 FNYEAQ (reference sequence). The CDR3 totals 16 residues. The CDR3 DNA is TGTGCTAGCAGCCGGGGACAGGGCGTGGAGGGGAATGAGCAGTTCTTC. Amino acids: CASSRGQGVEGNEQFF.

V usage is TRBV19 and J usage is TRBJ1-4; 9 bases line up with TRBD1. The CDR3 length is 14 residues. Germline assignment: CDR1 LNHDA and CDR2 SQIVND (reference sequence). The V gene end was trimmed by 3 bases and the J gene end by 8 bases; junction bases not matched to a gene: 4. The CDR3 region has the DNA TGTGCCAGTAGTATTGGGACAGGGAGCGAAAAACTGTTTTTT. Its translation: CASSIGTGSEKLFF.

The V call is TRBV18, the J call TRBJ2-5, with D possibly matching TRBD1 (6 bases). Germline-derived CDR1 and CDR2 are KGHSH and LQKENI. CDR3 length: 17 amino acids. Trimming removed 0 bases at V and 3 bases at J, with 17 bases between. In DNA form, the CDR3 reads TGTGCCAGCTCACCACCTTGGGGGCGCGGGTCCGAAGAGACCCAGTACTTC. Translating gives CASSPPWGRGSEETQYF. The full variable domain, with the rest looked up from reference TRBV18 and TRBJ2-5, is NAGVMQNPRHLVRRRGQEARLRCSPMKGHSHVYWYRQLPEEGLKFMVYLQKENIIDESGMPKERFSAEFPKEGPSILRIQQVVRGDSAAYFCASSPPWGRGSEETQYFGPGTRLLVL.

The rearrangement links TRBV6-6 to TRBJ1-5, with 7 nucleotides matching TRBD1. Germline CDR1 is MNHNY and CDR2 is SVGAGI (reference sequence). The CDR3 totals 16 residues. With V trimmed by 0 bases and J by 3 bases, 5 bases remained unmatched. CDR3 nucleotide sequence: TGTGCCAGCAGTTACTCGAGGGACAGACTCAATCAGCCCCAGCATTTT. This codes for CASSYSRDRLNQPQHF.

V and J are TRBV19 and TRBJ1-5; D may be TRBD1 (5 bases). Germline V gene data show CDR1 as LNHDA and CDR2 as SQIVND (reference sequence). V lost 0 bases, J lost 5 bases, and 20 bases lay in between. The CDR3 is made up of 18 amino acids. The CDR3 DNA follows: TGTGCCAGTAGTATAGATTTGGCGTCCAGGGTCACCGATCAGCCCCAGCATTTT. Translated, it gives CASSIDLASRVTDQPQHF.

The chain has TRBV7-3 and TRBJ2-1, with 7 bases identical to TRBD2. Trimming cost V 5 bases and J 4 bases; bases outside gene matches: 11. The CDR3 has 16 residues. Germline CDR1 is SGHTA and CDR2 is FQGTGA. The CDR3, as DNA: TGTGCCAGCAGCCATTTAGCGGGTCCCGCTTACAATGAGCAGTTCTTC. Its protein is CASSHLAGPAYNEQFF.

The chain joins TRBV5-6 to TRBJ1-1; possibly TRBD1 for D (6 bases). V was clipped by 5 bases and J by 6 bases, with 11 bases between them. The germline V gene encodes CDR1 SGHDT and CDR2 YYEEEE. The CDR3 totals 12 residues. The CDR3 spells CASRSQGPEAFF. CDR3 DNA: TGTGCCAGCAGGTCACAGGGACCTGAAGCTTTCTTT.

This clone has only one observation. This chain uses TRBV5-6 with TRBJ2-2; TRBD2 aligns across 8 bases. There are 16 residues in the CDR3. CDR1 SGHDT and CDR2 YYEEEE come from the germline V gene. V dropped 1 base and J dropped 4; count of bases not matched to a gene: 6. The CDR3 region is CASSLFSGIITGELFF. CDR3 in DNA: TGTGCCAGCAGCTTGTTTAGCGGGATCATCACCGGGGAGCTGTTTTTT.

The J gene is TRBJ1-4, the V gene TRBV5-1, with a possible D match to TRBD1 (6 bases). The germline V and J ends were trimmed by 0 bases and 0 bases, with 9 bases remaining between them. The CDR3 length is 16 residues. The germline CDR1 and CDR2 sequences are SGHRS and YFSETQ. CDR3 coding DNA: TGCGCCAGCAGCTTGGACCGGACAGCAACTAATGAAAAACTGTTTTTT. It codes for CASSLDRTATNEKLFF.

This chain uses TRBV6-4 with TRBJ1-1; TRBD1 matches 7 bases. J lost 5 bases, V lost 5 bases, and 5 bases had no gene match. Germline V gene data show CDR1 as MRHNA and CDR2 as SNTAGT. This CDR3 comprises 13 residues. CDR3: CASSNTGETEAFF. For the CDR3, the DNA is TGTGCCAGCAGTAATACAGGGGAGACTGAAGCTTTCTTT.

In this sample, this clone turned up once. The genes are TRBV28 and TRBJ1-5; D perhaps matches TRBD1 (6 bases). The V gene's germline CDR1 is MDHEN and CDR2 SYDVKM. V shed 3 bases and J shed 3 bases, with 15 bases lying between them. CDR3 length: 16 residues. CDR3 amino acids: CASSLSQQGFNQPQHF. Written as DNA, the CDR3 is TGTGCCAGCAGTTTGTCCCAACAGGGATTCAATCAGCCCCAGCATTTT.

This clone was observed a few times. The chain uses TRBV28 and TRBJ2-1; possibly TRBD2 for D (6 bases). The CDR3 has 14 residues. The germline CDR1 and CDR2 sequences are MDHEN and SYDVKM. Trimming left V 6 bases short and J 4 bases short, with 13 bases between. The CDR3 is CASSPGTGYNEQFF. The CDR3 DNA follows: TGTGCCAGCAGCCCCGGGACTGGATACAATGAGCAGTTCTTC.

The CDR3 here is CASSYAGASQPQHF. The DNA for the CDR3 is TGTGCCAGCAGCTACGCAGGGGCCAGTCAGCCCCAGCATTTT. This chain uses TRBV7-3 with TRBJ1-5; maybe TRBD1 (6 bases). Germline CDR1 is SGHTA and CDR2 is FQGTGA. The CDR3 loop spans 14 amino acids. With 4 bases removed from V and 6 bases from J, the gap between germline ends came to 13 bases.

The V and J genes are TRBV5-1 and TRBJ1-1; a weak D match, TRBD1 (6 bases). This CDR3 spans 13 amino acids. The germline V gene encodes CDR1 SGHRS and CDR2 YFSETQ. Between the trimmed V and J ends, which lost 5 bases and 6 bases, there was a span of 14 bases. CDR3 sequence: CASRGAGFAEAFF. CDR3 sequence (DNA): TGCGCCAGCAGGGGGGCAGGGTTCGCTGAAGCTTTCTTT.

The rearrangement joins TRBV27 to TRBJ2-3, with TRBD1 as a possible D gene (5 bases). The CDR3 covers 13 residues. Trimming removed 3 bases from V and 2 bases from J, with 6 bases in between. Germline V gene sequence: CDR1 MNHEY, CDR2 SMNVEV (reference sequence). The CDR3 protein is CASSLGLTDTQYF. The CDR3 nucleotides are TGTGCCAGCAGTTTGGGGCTCACAGATACGCAGTATTTT.

J is TRBJ1-3 and V is TRBV7-8; D is undetermined. The CDR3 is 13 residues long. Germline loops: CDR1 SGHVS, CDR2 FQNEAQ. V was cut by 1 base and J by 3 bases, with 4 bases left in between. The CDR3 spells CASSLDGGNTIYF. DNA for the CDR3: TGTGCCAGCAGCTTAGACGGTGGAAACACCATATATTTT.

Only a few counts were recorded for this clone. The V call is TRBV7-9, the J call TRBJ1-3; D gene unclear. The CDR3 runs 15 residues. The germline V and J ends were trimmed by 1 base and 0 bases, with 7 bases remaining between them. CDR1 and CDR2 from the germline V gene are SEHNR and FQNEAQ (reference sequence). The CDR3 loop reads CASSLDKSSGNTIYF. The CDR3 region has the DNA TGTGCCAGCAGCTTAGACAAATCCTCTGGAAACACCATATATTTT.

The table lists this clone with a few counts. This sequence joins TRBV5-1 and TRBJ2-1, with D perhaps TRBD2 (7 bases). In germline, CDR1 is SGHRS, CDR2 YFSETQ. Trimming removed 4 bases from V and 5 bases from J, with 13 bases in between. This CDR3 has 14 amino acids. This CDR3 reads CASSGGAVNNEQFF. CDR3 nucleotides: TGCGCCAGCAGCGGGGGGGCCGTCAACAATGAGCAGTTCTTC.

The chain couples TRBV7-6 to TRBJ1-1, with TRBD1 matching 7 bases. The CDR3 is 12 residues long. The V segment lost 5 bases and the J segment 8 bases; nucleotides outside the gene matches: 5. Germline V lookup: CDR1 SGHVS, CDR2 FNYEAQ. In DNA, the CDR3 is TGTGCCAGCAGCACCTCGACAGGGGAAGCTTTCTTT. It codes for CASSTSTGEAFF.

V gene TRBV30 combines with J gene TRBJ2-5, with 7 bases fitting TRBD1. J lost 0 bases, V lost 8 bases, and 6 bases had no gene match. This CDR3 spans 13 amino acids. CDR1 and CDR2 (germline): GTSNPN, SVGIG (reference sequence). The CDR3 here is CAGETGYQETQYF. Written as DNA, the CDR3 is TGTGCCGGGGAGACAGGGTACCAAGAGACCCAGTACTTC.

The chain employs TRBV7-2 and TRBJ2-5; TRBD1 matches 7 bases. Germline trimming cut 6 bases from V and 3 bases from J; bases unmatched to any gene: 10. The CDR3 is 15 amino acids. Germline V gives CDR1 SGHTA, CDR2 FQGNSA. DNA for the CDR3: TGTGCCAGCAGGCATCACCGGGACAGAAAAGAGACCCAGTACTTC. As protein: CASRHHRDRKETQYF.

This clone showed up many times. The chain uses TRBV4-3 and TRBJ2-2; the match to TRBD1 covers 7 bases. Germline V gene sequence: CDR1 LGHNA, CDR2 YSLEER. V trimming: 2 bases; J trimming: 7 bases; junction bases outside the gene matches: 13. The CDR3 loop spans 17 amino acids. CDR3 bases: TGCGCCAGCAGCCAACATGTAGTAGGGGACAGTAGCGGGGAGCTGTTTTTT. Translation: CASSQHVVGDSSGELFF.

This rearrangement joins TRBV27 to TRBJ2-5; 10 bases align to TRBD2. Germline lookup yields CDR1 MNHEY and CDR2 SMNVEV (reference sequence). This CDR3 region has 15 residues. V trimming: 5 bases; J trimming: 6 bases; junction bases outside the gene matches: 9. Written as DNA, the CDR3 is TGTGCCAGCAGTGCAAGCGGGGGGGCCGGAAAGACCCAGTACTTC. Encoded protein: CASSASGGAGKTQYF.

The chain employs TRBV6-6 and TRBJ2-5, with 7 bases aligning to TRBD2. V lost 6 bases to trimming and J lost 0 bases; unmatched junction nucleotides: 7. CDR1 is MNHNY and CDR2 is SVGAGI in the germline V gene (reference sequence). The CDR3 sequence is 15 residues long. The CDR3 DNA reads as TGTGCCAGCAGGCTAGGCGGGGGTTACCAAGAGACCCAGTACTTC. Translation gives CASRLGGGYQETQYF.

The chain uses TRBV5-1 and TRBJ2-3; 9 bases map to TRBD1. Germline CDR1 and CDR2: SGHRS and YFSETQ. The V segment lost 0 bases and the J segment 2 bases; nucleotides outside the gene matches: 1. The CDR3 extends over 15 amino acids. The CDR3 bases are TGCGCCAGCAGCTTGGGGACAGGGGACACAGATACGCAGTATTTT. Its protein product is CASSLGTGDTDTQYF.